Below, 20 T cell receptor beta chains from the same sample are listed, as sequenced in a study of T cells in Graves' hyperthyroidism and ophthalmopathy. The source material, RNA transcripts, was used to amplify TCR beta CDR3 regions. The HTBI primer set was used in a first-round RT-PCR of the TCR CDR3. TCRdb analysed the multiplex PCR reads with MiXCR anew, one entry per CDR3 protein. The table includes 300,000 or so distinct CDR3 sequences, about 18% detected once. What was sequenced was blood. The receptors shown here come from a woman aged 55-75 years with Graves' ophthalmopathy.

This clonotype was recorded many times. This chain links TRBV7-2 with TRBJ2-7; 8 bases are shared with TRBD2. The length of the CDR3 is 16 residues. CDR1 is SGHTA, CDR2 FQGNSA, per germline. J gave up 0 bases and V 5 bases, and 9 bases lay outside the gene matches. The chain's CDR3 is CASSRLTGGLSYEQYF. The DNA of the CDR3 is TGTGCCAGCAGCCGGCTAACGGGGGGGCTCTCCTACGAGCAGTACTTC. The full variable domain, rest sourced from reference TRBV7-2 and TRBJ2-7, is GAGVSQSPSNKVTEKGKDVELRCDPISGHTALYWYRQSLGQGLEFLIYFQGNSAPDKSGLPSDRFSAERTGGSVSTLTIQRTQQEDSAVYLCASSRLTGGLSYEQYFGPGTRLTVT.

This clonotype was recorded at least ten times. The chain recombines TRBV28 with TRBJ1-1; D is perhaps TRBD1 (5 bases). V gave up 7 bases and J gave up 4 bases, with 16 bases separating them. Germline V lookup: CDR1 MDHEN, CDR2 SYDVKM. This CDR3 contains 14 residues. The CDR3: CASTFRQGSTEAFF. In DNA form, the CDR3 reads TGTGCCAGCACCTTCCGTCAGGGCTCCACTGAAGCTTTCTTT.

This rearrangement joins TRBV7-2 to TRBJ2-7; 8 bases align to TRBD2. Germline CDR1 is SGHTA and CDR2 is FQGNSA. V shed 3 bases, J shed 4 bases, and the junction held 5 bases outside the gene matches. This CDR3 is 14 amino acids long. CDR3 nucleotides: TGTGCCAGCAGCTTCCACGGGAGGGGATACGAGCAGTACTTC. It is translated as CASSFHGRGYEQYF.

The rearrangement links TRBV6-2 or TRBV6-3 to TRBJ2-7; D is perhaps TRBD2 (8 bases). V lost 6 bases to trimming and J lost 1 base, with 16 bases between them. Germline CDR1 MNHEY, CDR2 SVGEGT. The CDR3 is 15 amino acids. The CDR3 DNA reads TGTGCCAGCAGCAGGGGGACTAGGGGGTCCTACGAGCAGTACTTC. It specifies CASSRGTRGSYEQYF.

This clonotype came up many times. The chain has TRBV7-3 and TRBJ2-1, with TRBD1 as a possible D gene (6 bases). CDR3 length: 15 residues. The V gene lost 5 bases and the J gene lost 0 bases, with 11 bases spanning the gap. The germline V gene has CDR1 SGHTA and CDR2 FQGTGA. CDR3 region: CASSIDRSSYNEQFF. The CDR3 DNA reads as TGTGCCAGCAGCATAGACAGGAGCTCCTACAATGAGCAGTTCTTC.

The J gene is TRBJ1-2, the V gene TRBV5-5; D is possibly TRBD1 (5 bases). Germline V gene data show CDR1 as SGHKS and CDR2 as YYEKEE (reference sequence). Trimming shortened V by 0 bases and J by 8 bases, and 11 bases separated the two germline ends. This CDR3 spans 13 amino acids. The DNA of the CDR3 is TGTGCCAGCAGCTTGGGACAGTATGACGGCTACACCTTC. Amino acid sequence: CASSLGQYDGYTF.

This clonotype has more than one count but fewer than ten. The V and J genes are TRBV6-2 or TRBV6-3 and TRBJ2-5; 7 bases map to TRBD2. The germline CDR1 and CDR2 sequences are MNHEY and SVGEGT. Trimming cost V 8 bases and J 4 bases; bases outside gene matches: 13. The CDR3 is made up of 15 amino acids. For the CDR3, the DNA is TGTGCCAGCGCCAACGCGGGGGTGCGACGAGAGACCCAGTACTTC. Its translation: CASANAGVRRETQYF.

This rearrangement joins TRBV5-1 to TRBJ1-5; a possible D gene is TRBD1 (6 bases). V lost 4 bases to trimming and J lost 8 bases, with 19 bases between them. Germline CDR1 SGHRS, CDR2 YFSETQ. This CDR3 is built from 15 residues. CDR3 residues: CASSQSPGAGEPQHF. CDR3 bases: TGCGCCAGCAGCCAGTCCCCAGGGGCGGGGGAGCCCCAGCATTTT.

This clonotype was found a few times. The gene calls are TRBV25-1 and TRBJ2-5; D may be TRBD1 (6 bases). CDR1 is MGHDK, CDR2 SYGVNS, per germline. The CDR3 spans 16 residues. The V gene lost 4 bases and the J gene lost 7 bases, with 22 bases spanning the gap. In DNA form, the CDR3 reads TGTGCCAGCAGTGCTTTCCAGGACAGCCGATCCGGGACCCAGTACTTC. It yields the protein CASSAFQDSRSGTQYF.

This clonotype was found many times. The V and J genes are TRBV6-2 or TRBV6-3 and TRBJ2-2; D not resolved. Germline CDR1 reads MNHEY; CDR2 reads SVGEGT. The CDR3 is 14 residues long. V shed 2 bases and J shed 0 bases, with 4 bases lying between them. CDR3 sequence reads: CASSYRSNTGELFF. In DNA form, the CDR3 reads TGTGCCAGCAGTTACCGATCGAACACCGGGGAGCTGTTTTTT.

This clonotype has at least ten counts. The CDR3 protein is CASSDSLSTDTQYF. CDR3 DNA sequence: TGTGCCAGCAGTGATTCACTTAGCACAGATACGCAGTATTTT. The V call is TRBV2, the J call TRBJ2-3; D not certain. CDR1 SNHLY and CDR2 FYNNEI come from the germline V gene. This CDR3 is 14 amino acids long. V was clipped by 3 bases and J by 0 bases, with 7 bases between them.

This clonotype has ten or more counts. The V and J genes are TRBV5-5 and TRBJ2-7, with 10 positions matching TRBD2. From germline, CDR1 is SGHKS and CDR2 YYEKEE (reference sequence). The CDR3 sequence is 15 residues long. J gave up 4 bases and V 4 bases, and 8 bases lay outside the gene matches. DNA of the CDR3: TGTGCCAGCAGCGCTCGGACTAGCGGTAGTTACGAGCAGTACTTC. This codes for CASSARTSGSYEQYF. Combining the CDR3 with reference TRBV5-5 and TRBJ2-7 gives the whole variable domain DAGVTQSPTHLIKTRGQQVTLRCSPISGHKSVSWYQQVLGQGPQFIFQYYEKEERGRGNFPDRFSARQFPNYSSELNVNALLLGDSALYLCASSARTSGSYEQYFGPGTRLTVT.

This clonotype turned up a few times. The chain joins TRBV20-1 to TRBJ1-6; 8 nucleotides align to TRBD1. Trimming at V came to 3 bases and at J to 3 bases, leaving 4 bases not matched to a gene. The CDR3 totals 15 residues. Germline CDR1 DFQATT, CDR2 SNEGSKA (reference sequence). CDR3 in amino acids: CSARTGDFYNSPLHF. In nucleotides, the CDR3 is TGCAGTGCTAGGACAGGGGACTTCTATAATTCACCCCTCCACTTT.

V usage is TRBV20-1 and J usage is TRBJ2-7, with a possible D match to TRBD1 (5 bases). The length of the CDR3 is 13 residues. The germline V gene encodes CDR1 DFQATT and CDR2 SNEGSKA (reference sequence). V was trimmed by 6 bases and J by 3 bases, leaving 15 bases between them. The CDR3 reads CSAPTDVRYEQYF. The CDR3, as DNA: TGCAGTGCACCGACAGACGTTCGCTACGAGCAGTACTTC.

This clonotype was detected ten times or more. The J gene is TRBJ1-1, the V gene TRBV6-1; D perhaps matches TRBD1 (6 bases). The V gene lost 4 bases and the J gene lost 3 bases, with 15 bases spanning the gap. Germline loops: CDR1 MNHNS, CDR2 SASEGT. CDR3 length: 15 residues. The CDR3 DNA reads as TGTGCCAGCAGTGGGAACAGGGCCCGGGACACTGAAGCTTTCTTT. It yields the protein CASSGNRARDTEAFF.

In its sample, this clonotype was seen a few times. One end of the junction fails to match germline, which may point to a read error. V usage is TRBV6-1 and J usage is TRBJ1-4, with D unresolved. The germline gives CDR1 MNHNS, CDR2 SASEGT. The length of the CDR3 is 14 residues. The CDR3 loop is CASSEGLGNEKLFF. The CDR3, as DNA: TGTGCCAGCAGCGAAGGTTTGGGTAATGAAAAACTGTTTTTT.

Only a few counts were recorded for this clonotype. The chain carries TRBV12-3 or TRBV12-4 and TRBJ1-5; 9 bases map to TRBD1. The CDR3 length is 13 residues. V trimming: 6 bases; J trimming: 7 bases; junction bases outside the gene matches: 4. CDR3 nucleotides: TGTGCCAGCAGCCCGGGACAGGGCCAGCCCCAGCATTTT. Amino acids: CASSPGQGQPQHF.

This clonotype was seen at least ten times. V gene TRBV11-2 combines with J gene TRBJ1-2; D is possibly TRBD1 (5 bases). Trimming pared 7 bases from V and 8 bases from J, leaving 20 bases between. The CDR3 has 14 residues. Per germline, CDR1 SGHAT and CDR2 FQNNGV. This CDR3 is CASTSRDHARGYTF. CDR3 bases: TGTGCCAGCACCTCCCGGGACCACGCGAGGGGCTACACCTTC.

In its sample, this clonotype was seen a few times. This sequence joins TRBV9 and TRBJ1-4; 8 nucleotides match TRBD1. V dropped 3 bases and J dropped 6; count of bases not matched to a gene: 10. The CDR3 is 16 residues long. The germline V gene encodes CDR1 SGDLS and CDR2 YYNGEE. In DNA, the CDR3 is TGTGCCAGCAGCGAGGGGCCGGGACAGGTCGATGAAAAACTGTTTTTT. Translated: CASSEGPGQVDEKLFF.

In this sample, this clonotype turned up many times. The rearrangement uses TRBV20-1 and TRBJ2-7; 9 bases match TRBD2. V lost 6 bases to trimming and J lost 5 bases; unmatched junction nucleotides: 17. The germline CDR1 and CDR2 sequences are DFQATT and SNEGSKA (reference sequence). This CDR3 is 16 amino acids long. The DNA for the CDR3 is TGCAGTGCCCCCGGGGGGCCTAGCGGGAAAGAAAACGAGCAGTACTTC. Protein product: CSAPGGPSGKENEQYF.